This T cell receptor (beta chain) originates from a study of blood T cell repertoires in COVID-19. Background on the study: The samples span acute and convalescent COVID-19 from the United States, Italy and Spain.

As concerns this clone: At one end the junction does not follow the germline gene, possibly because of a read error.

The CDR3 totals 13 residues. Germline V CDR1 and CDR2: MDHEN, SYDVKM. Original handling: Amplification with reference gene primers provided the estimates of nucleated cell counts. Here immunoSEQ multiplex PCR was the method, and the copy in TCRdb shows in-frame clones only, minus some. That table is the source of V, J and clone size, and D and trimming were worked out from the DNA. The sample contains some 70,000 clones, around 91% of which appear only once. The chain couples TRBV28 to TRBJ2-4; D perhaps matches TRBD1 (6 bases). Sequenced material: peripheral blood. This sequence was found in a man aged 45 to 65 with acute or convalescent COVID-19. The CDR3 loop reads CASSPGEPSGLNF. The CDR3 DNA reads as TGTGCCAGCAGTCCAGGGGAGCCCTCTGGTCTGAACTTC.